The entry below gives a single T cell receptor beta chain sequence along with its context. As yet, its antigen is unknown. This entry belongs to a study of OX40 agonist ivuxolimab in advanced cancers. Across the study: Two cutaneous melanoma patients and one hepatocellular carcinoma patient, three in all, had partial responses. Overall study results and limits: Low normalized T-cell clonal expansion was also seen in some nonresponders.

TCRdb's copy holds only in-frame clones and misses some; the assay was immunoSEQ multiplex PCR. The sample yields 70,000 to 75,000 clones, about 90% seen once. This CDR3 has 15 amino acids. Looked up from germline, CDR1 is MGHRA and CDR2 is YSYEKL. Trimming at V came to 8 bases and at J to 6 bases, leaving 8 bases not matched to a gene. Specimen: CD4+ or CD8+ T cells sorted from blood, collected in a trial of the OX40 agonist ivuxolimab. The origin of this receptor is an adult with an advanced solid tumor such as melanoma, head and neck, liver or kidney cancer. This chain connects TRBV4-1 to TRBJ2-2, with 11 bases fitting TRBD2. The CDR3, as DNA: TGCGCCAGCCGATTAGCGGGAGGGCCTTCCGGGGAGCTGTTTTTT. It yields the protein CASRLAGGPSGELFF.